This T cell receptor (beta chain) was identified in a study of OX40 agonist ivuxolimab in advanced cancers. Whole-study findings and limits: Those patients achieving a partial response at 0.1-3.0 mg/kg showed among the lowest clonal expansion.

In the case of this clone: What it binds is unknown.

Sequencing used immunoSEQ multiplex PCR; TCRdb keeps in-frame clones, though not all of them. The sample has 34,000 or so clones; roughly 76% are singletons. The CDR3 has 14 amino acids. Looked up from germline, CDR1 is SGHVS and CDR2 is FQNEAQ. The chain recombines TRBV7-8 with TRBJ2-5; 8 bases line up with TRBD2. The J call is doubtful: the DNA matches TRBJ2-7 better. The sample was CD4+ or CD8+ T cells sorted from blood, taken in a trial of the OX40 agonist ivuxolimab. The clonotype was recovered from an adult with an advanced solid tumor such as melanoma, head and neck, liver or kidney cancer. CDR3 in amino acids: CASSLSGSGYEQYF. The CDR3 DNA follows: TGTGCCAGCAGCTTAAGCGGGAGCGGGTACGAGCAGTACTTC.